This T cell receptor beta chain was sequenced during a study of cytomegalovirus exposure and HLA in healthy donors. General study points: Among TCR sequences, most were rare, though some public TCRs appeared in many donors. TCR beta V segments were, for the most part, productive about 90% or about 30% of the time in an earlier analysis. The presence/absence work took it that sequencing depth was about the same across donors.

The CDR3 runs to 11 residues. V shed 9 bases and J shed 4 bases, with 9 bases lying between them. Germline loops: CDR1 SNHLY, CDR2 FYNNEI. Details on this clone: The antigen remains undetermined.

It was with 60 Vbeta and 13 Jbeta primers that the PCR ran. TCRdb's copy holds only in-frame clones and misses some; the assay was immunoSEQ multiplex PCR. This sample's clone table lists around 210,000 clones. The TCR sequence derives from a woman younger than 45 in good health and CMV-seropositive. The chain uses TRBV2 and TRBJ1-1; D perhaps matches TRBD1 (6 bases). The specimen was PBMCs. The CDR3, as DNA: TGTGCCAGTACAGGGACCACTGAAGCTTTCTTT. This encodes CASTGTTEAFF. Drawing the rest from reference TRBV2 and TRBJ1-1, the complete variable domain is EPEVTQTPSHQVTQMGQEVILRCVPISNHLYFYWYRQILGQKVEFLVSFYNNEISEKSEIFDDQFSVERPDGSNFTLKIRSTKLEDSAMYFCASTGTTEAFFGQGTRLTVV.